Following are 21 T cell receptor beta chains from one sample sequenced in a study of blood T cell repertoires in COVID-19. Here immunoSEQ multiplex PCR was the method, and the copy in TCRdb shows in-frame clones only, minus some. The sample lists roughly 79,000 clones; roughly 90% were seen once. Sequencing was carried out using peripheral blood. These receptors originate from a woman aged 45-65 years with acute or convalescent COVID-19.

The rearrangement uses TRBV27 and TRBJ2-2; 7 positions match TRBD1. The V gene's germline CDR1 is MNHEY and CDR2 SMNVEV (reference sequence). The CDR3 has 16 amino acids. The ends lost 6 bases at V and 4 bases at J; junction bases unmatched: 11. The CDR3 reads CASSGHRGSGTGELFF. CDR3 DNA: TGTGCCAGCAGCGGCCACAGGGGAAGCGGCACCGGGGAGCTGTTTTTT.

The genes are TRBV14 and TRBJ1-1; 10 nucleotides match TRBD1. The V and J ends lost 3 bases and 3 bases, in that order; junction bases with no gene match: 7. Germline values: CDR1 SGHDN, CDR2 FVKESK. The CDR3 sequence is 16 residues long. Here the CDR3 DNA reads TGTGCCAGCAGCCATAGGGTCGGACAGGGGGACACTGAAGCTTTCTTT. Its translation is CASSHRVGQGDTEAFF.

In its sample, this clone was seen once. The rearrangement uses TRBV9 and TRBJ2-5, with D perhaps TRBD2 (5 bases). Trimming removed 3 bases at V and 4 bases at J, with 16 bases between. The germline V gene has CDR1 SGDLS and CDR2 YYNGEE. The CDR3 totals 15 residues. The CDR3 is CASSASITGLETQYF. CDR3 DNA: TGTGCCAGCAGCGCATCAATCACGGGGTTAGAGACCCAGTACTTC.

V usage is TRBV7-8 and J usage is TRBJ2-3; TRBD2 matches 12 bases. The CDR3 extends over 17 amino acids. Per the germline V gene, CDR1 is SGHVS and CDR2 is FQNEAQ. Germline trimming cut 5 bases from V and 3 bases from J; bases unmatched to any gene: 9. The CDR3 is CASSPRTSGTVTDTQYF. For the CDR3, the DNA is TGTGCCAGCAGCCCCAGGACTAGCGGGACGGTAACAGATACGCAGTATTTT. Complete variable domain (other parts from reference TRBV7-8 and TRBJ2-3): GAGVSQSPRYKVAKRGQDVALRCDPISGHVSLFWYQQALGQGPEFLTYFQNEAQLDKSGLPSDRFFAERPEGSVSTLKIQRTQQEDSAVYLCASSPRTSGTVTDTQYFGPGTRLTVL.

The chain has TRBV30 and TRBJ1-1; D is ambiguous. There are 14 residues in the CDR3. V lost 3 bases, J lost 3 bases, and 14 bases lay in between. Per germline, CDR1 GTSNPN and CDR2 SVGIG (reference sequence). The CDR3 reads CAWRRGSLDTEAFF. The CDR3 DNA reads TGTGCCTGGAGGCGAGGGAGTTTGGACACTGAAGCTTTCTTT. Filled out from reference TRBV30 and TRBJ1-1, the complete variable domain reads SQTIHQWPATLVQPVGSPLSLECTVEGTSNPNLYWYRQAAGRGLQLLFYSVGIGQISSEVPQNLSASRPQDRQFILSSKKLLLSDSGFYLCAWRRGSLDTEAFFGQGTRLTVV.

This chain uses TRBV5-1 with TRBJ1-2; TRBD1 might be the D (6 bases). Germline values: CDR1 SGHRS, CDR2 YFSETQ. Trimming stripped 0 bases from V and 2 bases from J, with 8 bases between. CDR3 length equals 14 residues. CDR3 in amino acids: CASSLAGQNYGYTF. DNA for the CDR3: TGCGCCAGCAGCTTGGCAGGACAGAACTATGGCTACACCTTC.

This clone was detected once. The chain employs TRBV7-3 and TRBJ1-2; 9 bases are a match to TRBD1. The J segment lost 3 bases and the V segment lost 5 bases, leaving 7 bases of the junction unmatched. Germline V gives CDR1 SGHTA, CDR2 FQGTGA. This CDR3 contains 15 residues. CDR3 bases: TGTGCCAGCAGCCGTGGGGGACAGGGTGACTATGGCTACACCTTC. Its translation: CASSRGGQGDYGYTF.

The CDR3 region has the DNA TGTGCCAGCAGTCGCAAGCCCCAGGGCACGGGTGAGCAGTTCTTC. It translates to CASSRKPQGTGEQFF. The chain is built from TRBV6-5 and TRBJ2-1; possible D gene TRBD1, 5 bases. CDR3 length: 15 residues. CDR1 and CDR2 from the germline V gene are MNHEY and SVGAGI. The germline V and J ends were trimmed by 5 bases and 9 bases, with 20 bases remaining between them.

The chain couples TRBV9 to TRBJ2-1, with 14 bases matching TRBD2. This CDR3 has 17 amino acids. Trimming took 0 bases from V and 3 from J; bases not matched to a gene: 2. Germline V CDR1 and CDR2: SGDLS, YYNGEE. The CDR3 DNA follows: TGTGCCAGCAGCGTAGCCGGGACTAGCGGGAGCTACAATGAGCAGTTCTTC. Protein: CASSVAGTSGSYNEQFF.

This chain connects TRBV29-1 to TRBJ1-1; D is possibly TRBD1 (6 bases). The CDR3 length is 13 residues. V was pared by 7 bases and J by 4 bases, with 16 bases between. Germline V lookup: CDR1 SQVTM, CDR2 ANQGSEA. The CDR3 region is CSDLREGVTEAFF. CDR3 coding DNA: TGCAGCGACCTGAGGGAGGGGGTCACTGAAGCTTTCTTT.

The sample holds a few counts of this clone. The chain employs TRBV6-5 and TRBJ2-7, with TRBD2 as a possible D gene (6 bases). Germline CDR1 is MNHEY and CDR2 is SVGAGI. Trimming took 6 bases from V and 0 from J, leaving 12 bases between them. The CDR3 covers 14 residues. CDR3 sequence: CASRLARGSYEQYF. The CDR3 DNA sequence: TGTGCCAGCAGACTAGCAAGGGGCTCCTACGAGCAGTACTTC.

The chain recombines TRBV2 with TRBJ1-5, with no clear D. The CDR3 is made up of 13 amino acids. CDR1 and CDR2 from the germline V gene are SNHLY and FYNNEI. Deletions cut 2 bases from V and 5 bases from J, with 7 bases between. The CDR3 DNA follows: TGTGCCAGCAGTGAAACTCCGTATCAGCCCCAGCATTTT. Encoded protein: CASSETPYQPQHF.

The rearrangement links TRBV6-1 to TRBJ1-1; weak D call: TRBD1 (6 bases). Germline CDR1 and CDR2: MNHNS and SASEGT. V dropped 3 bases and J dropped 7 bases, with 12 bases sitting between them. The CDR3 has 13 residues. CDR3 sequence reads: CASSDTGSLEAFF. For the CDR3, the DNA is TGTGCCAGCAGTGACACAGGGAGCCTTGAAGCTTTCTTT.

The gene calls are TRBV28 and TRBJ1-5; maybe TRBD1 (6 bases). Germline V lookup: CDR1 MDHEN, CDR2 SYDVKM. V was shortened by 6 bases and J by 3 bases, with 9 bases between the two germline ends. CDR3 length: 13 residues. The CDR3 region is CASSDRNNQPQHF. CDR3 bases: TGTGCCAGCAGCGACAGGAACAATCAGCCCCAGCATTTT.

The J gene is TRBJ2-2, the V gene TRBV24-1, with D possibly TRBD1 on 6 matching bases. V was clipped by 3 bases and J by 9 bases, with 16 bases between them. Germline CDR1 reads KGHDR; CDR2 reads SFDVKD. The CDR3 length is 15 residues. As DNA, the CDR3 is TGTGCCACCAGTGATGCCCGCGACAGGTCCCGGGAGCTGTTTTTT. Its protein product is CATSDARDRSRELFF.

The V gene is TRBV2, the J gene TRBJ1-2, with TRBD1 matching over 9 bases. V shed 2 bases, J shed 7 bases, and the junction held 8 bases outside the gene matches. Germline V CDR1 and CDR2: SNHLY, FYNNEI. The CDR3 spans 15 residues. The CDR3 region has the DNA TGTGCCAGCAGTGAATCGACAGGGGGGTACGGTGGCTACACCTTC. Its translation: CASSESTGGYGGYTF.

DNA for the CDR3: TGTGCCAGCAACTCCCACGATGAGCAGTTCTTC. As protein: CASNSHDEQFF. The genes are TRBV6-1 and TRBJ2-1; D unclear. With 7 bases removed from V and 8 bases from J, the gap between germline ends came to 9 bases. Germline V gene data show CDR1 as MNHNS and CDR2 as SASEGT. CDR3 length equals 11 residues.

In DNA form, the CDR3 reads TGTGCCAGCAGCTCCGGACTAGCGGGGTATCCCGGGGAGCTGTTTTTT. Protein product: CASSSGLAGYPGELFF. The V and J genes are TRBV11-2 and TRBJ2-2, with TRBD2 matching over 12 bases. CDR1 and CDR2 from the germline V gene are SGHAT and FQNNGV. There are 16 residues in the CDR3. Trimming cost V 4 bases and J 6 bases; bases outside gene matches: 6.

The chain combines TRBV5-1 with TRBJ1-6; 7 bases map to TRBD1. Germline V gene data show CDR1 as SGHRS and CDR2 as YFSETQ. The CDR3 extends over 15 amino acids. The ends lost 4 bases at V and 5 bases at J; junction bases unmatched: 6. In nucleotides, the CDR3 is TGCGCCAGCAGCCTCCCTGACAGGGATAATTCACCCCTCCACTTT. Protein sequence: CASSLPDRDNSPLHF. Full variable domain (rest looked up from reference TRBV5-1 and TRBJ1-6): KAGVTQTPRYLIKTRGQQVTLSCSPISGHRSVSWYQQTPGQGLQFLFEYFSETQRNKGNFPGRFSGRQFSNSRSEMNVSTLELGDSALYLCASSLPDRDNSPLHFGNGTRLTVT.

The V gene is TRBV4-1, the J gene TRBJ1-1, with D possibly matching TRBD1 (5 bases). The CDR3 extends over 16 amino acids. Germline CDR1 is MGHRA and CDR2 is YSYEKL. V was shortened by 0 bases and J by 4 bases, with 15 bases between the two germline ends. As DNA, the CDR3 is TGCGCCAGCAGCCAAGAAAGATTGCAGGGCGGCACTGAAGCTTTCTTT. Protein product: CASSQERLQGGTEAFF.

V usage is TRBV11-2 and J usage is TRBJ2-5; TRBD1 might be the D (5 bases). The V and J ends lost 1 base and 3 bases respectively, with 15 bases between them. CDR1 is SGHAT, CDR2 FQNNGV, per germline. There are 16 residues in the CDR3. The CDR3 here is CASSLAPPTAKETQYF. The DNA of the CDR3 is TGTGCCAGCAGCTTAGCCCCCCCGACAGCAAAAGAGACCCAGTACTTC.